The rows below give T cell receptor beta chains drawn from one sample of a study of OX40 agonist ivuxolimab in advanced cancers. The protocol was immunoSEQ multiplex PCR, while the TCRdb copy is restricted to in-frame clones and leaves out a portion. The sample has under 40,000 clones, around 83% seen once; the top ten hold almost 10%. The sequenced sample was CD4+ or CD8+ T cells sorted from blood, obtained in a trial of the OX40 agonist ivuxolimab. These receptors originate from an adult with an advanced solid tumor such as melanoma, head and neck, liver or kidney cancer. CDR3s leave out the opening cysteine and the closing phenylalanine or tryptophan. The D gene is left open where the match is weak.

d_call j_call v_call cdr3_aa
- TRBJ1-2 TRBV28 ASSLAGAVYGYT
- TRBJ2-4 TRBV27 ASSLVWGNIQY
TRBD2 TRBJ2-7 TRBV7-3 ASSLAPSGSHEQY
- TRBJ1-2 TRBV4-1 ASSQEGLTGISGYT
- TRBJ2-2 TRBV9 ASSGLANGELF
TRBD2 TRBJ2-1 TRBV7-7 ASSGDAAGEQF
- TRBJ2-3 TRBV7-7 ASSLAQTDAQY
TRBD2 TRBJ2-7 TRBV6-5 ASSSRTSGSSYEQY
- TRBJ1-1 TRBV27 ASSSTGGVEAF
- TRBJ1-6 TRBV4-1 ASSRPGSPLH
- TRBJ1-5 TRBV11-1 ASSLEGTGQPQH
- TRBJ2-2 TRBV11-2 ASSSPWGRAKTGELF
- TRBJ2-1 TRBV7-2 ASSSRSDNEQF
- TRBJ2-2 TRBV19 ASRGYSYTGELF
TRBD1 TRBJ1-4 TRBV30 AWSGAGTGREKLF
TRBD1 TRBJ1-1 TRBV5-1 ASSGQGTTEAF
- TRBJ2-6 TRBV27 ASSSPGLSSGANVLT
TRBD1 TRBJ1-1 TRBV5-1 ASSLWDRSTEAF
- TRBJ1-6 TRBV6-6 ASRQWDSPLH
- TRBJ2-6 TRBV2 ASSQNGANVLT
- TRBJ1-1 TRBV27 ASSLGRLHTEAF
- TRBJ2-7 TRBV21-1 ASSTSGSPPRCEQY
- TRBJ1-5 TRBV19 ASSWGGQPQH
TRBD1 TRBJ1-5 TRBV5-1 ASSLGQGGSQPQH
- TRBJ1-5 TRBV18 ASSPGGNQPQH
TRBD2 TRBJ2-3 TRBV5-1 ASSLGGTSGTDTQY
- TRBJ1-5 TRBV6-1 ASSFPPQPQH
TRBD2 TRBJ2-7 TRBV4-1 ASSPGLAGGEQY
- TRBJ2-5 TRBV4-1 ASSQGGPIQETQY
- TRBJ2-5 TRBV21-1 ASSSPSFMTQY
- TRBJ2-2 TRBV15 ATKIWGTGELF
- TRBJ2-5 TRBV11-2 ASSLDFNGETQY
- TRBJ1-6 TRBV6-1 ASSEKVGLPLH
- TRBJ2-3 TRBV2 ASPGQGTSASTDTQY
TRBD1 TRBJ1-2 TRBV5-6 ASSSRDRVGGYT
TRBD2 TRBJ2-7 TRBV7-8 ASSPGGTSYEQY
- TRBJ2-5 TRBV18 ASSPPLQETQY
- TRBJ2-7 TRBV5-8 ASSLGQDYEQY
TRBD2 TRBJ2-3 TRBV6-6 ASSSGRDTQY
- TRBJ1-1 TRBV5-1 ASSFASLGSTEAF
- TRBJ2-2 TRBV5-5 ATTPGLTSAGELF
- TRBJ2-1 TRBV12-5 ASGLDGRGGEQF
TRBD2 TRBJ2-4 TRBV19 ASIPTSGGKNIQY
- TRBJ2-5 TRBV6-5 ASSKQVGQTQY
- TRBJ2-1 TRBV13 ASSLGSGGPRYNEQF
- TRBJ2-2 TRBV25-1 ASSGPRRPNQSGELF
- TRBJ2-1 TRBV19 ASSIGNHNEQF
- TRBJ2-1 TRBV6-1 ASSENYHNEQF
- TRBJ2-2 TRBV6-5 ASIEDTGELF
TRBD1 TRBJ2-3 TRBV27 ASSLRGQGTDTQY
- TRBJ2-2 TRBV15 ATSRDSVNTGELF
- TRBJ2-5 TRBV11-1 ASSLRGFAETQY